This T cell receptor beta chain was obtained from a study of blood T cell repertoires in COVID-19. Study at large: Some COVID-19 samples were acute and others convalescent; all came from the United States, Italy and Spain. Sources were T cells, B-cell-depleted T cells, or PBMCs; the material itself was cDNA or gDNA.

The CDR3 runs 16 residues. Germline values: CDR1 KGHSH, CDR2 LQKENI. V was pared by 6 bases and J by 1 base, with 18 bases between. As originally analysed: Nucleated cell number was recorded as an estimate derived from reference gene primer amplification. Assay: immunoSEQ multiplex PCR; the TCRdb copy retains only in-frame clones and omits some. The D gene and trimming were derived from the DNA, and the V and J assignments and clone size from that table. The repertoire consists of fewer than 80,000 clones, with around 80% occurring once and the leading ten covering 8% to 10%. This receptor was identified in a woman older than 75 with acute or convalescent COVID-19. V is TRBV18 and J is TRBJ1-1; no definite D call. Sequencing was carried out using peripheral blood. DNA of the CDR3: TGTGCCAGCTCCTCGCGAAGTGAGGGTACGAACACTGAAGCTTTCTTT. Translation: CASSSRSEGTNTEAFF.